This T cell receptor beta chain was captured by sequencing in a study of siplizumab effects on memory and regulatory T cells. Overall study results and limits: The diversity of naive T cells seemed greater than that of memory cells, and their alloresponse contribution seemed major. Tregs proliferating in siplizumab cultures lacked confirmation of their suppressive function. Among mappable alloreactive CD4+ clones, the Treg-derived fraction averaged approximately 75% with siplizumab versus less than 35% in controls.

Generated by immunoSEQ multiplex PCR, the TCRdb table keeps only in-frame clones and is missing some. This sample has some 110,000 clones, with 90% to 95% found just once. The CDR3 sequence is 13 residues long. CDR1 is SQVTM, CDR2 ANQGSEA, per germline. V was clipped by 4 bases and J by 11 bases; unmatched bases: 11. This clone was seen once. Its specificity is unknown. The sequence was collected from a human donor in good health. The sample taken for sequencing was CD4+ T cells sorted from blood. The V gene is TRBV29-1, the J gene TRBJ1-1, with 9 nucleotides matching TRBD1. CDR3 sequence (DNA): TGCAGCGTTGTGCTGACAGGGGGTTTTCGGGCTTTCTTT. Its protein is CSVVLTGGFRAFF.